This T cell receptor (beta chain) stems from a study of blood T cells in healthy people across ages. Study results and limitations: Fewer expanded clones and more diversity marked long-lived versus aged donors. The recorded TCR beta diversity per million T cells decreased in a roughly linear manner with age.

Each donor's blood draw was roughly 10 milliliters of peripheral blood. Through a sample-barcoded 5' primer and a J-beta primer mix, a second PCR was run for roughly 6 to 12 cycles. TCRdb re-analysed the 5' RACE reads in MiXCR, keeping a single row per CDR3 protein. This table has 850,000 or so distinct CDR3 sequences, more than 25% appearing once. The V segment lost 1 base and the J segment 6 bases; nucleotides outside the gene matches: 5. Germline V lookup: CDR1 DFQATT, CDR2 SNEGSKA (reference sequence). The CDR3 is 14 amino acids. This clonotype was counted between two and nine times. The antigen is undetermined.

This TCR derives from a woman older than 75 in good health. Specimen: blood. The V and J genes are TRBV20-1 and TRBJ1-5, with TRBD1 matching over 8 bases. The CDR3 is CSARATGGFQPQHF. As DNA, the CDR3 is TGCAGTGCTAGAGCCACAGGGGGATTTCAGCCCCAGCATTTT.